Presented here are 13 T cell receptor beta chains from one specimen sequenced in a study of cytomegalovirus exposure and HLA in healthy donors. The PCR was carried out with 60 Vbeta primers and 13 Jbeta primers. TCRdb keeps only in-frame clones here, not all; method: immunoSEQ multiplex PCR. The profile shows more than 85,000 clones, approximately 82% of them singletons. The sequenced material came from PBMCs. The receptors were gathered from a man aged 40-49 years in good health and CMV-seropositive.

This chain joins TRBV6-1 and TRBJ2-7, with D possibly TRBD1 on 5 matching bases. The length of the CDR3 is 14 residues. Trimming removed 6 bases from V and 2 bases from J, with 14 bases in between. Looked up from germline, CDR1 is MNHNS and CDR2 is SASEGT. This CDR3 reads CASREQVPPYEQYF. Here the CDR3 DNA reads TGTGCCAGCAGGGAACAGGTCCCTCCCTACGAGCAGTACTTC.

The table lists this clone with a few counts. J is TRBJ1-2 and V is TRBV19; D not certain. CDR1 is LNHDA, CDR2 SQIVND, per germline (reference sequence). This CDR3 comprises 12 residues. Trimming took off 8 bases at V and 4 bases at J, with 11 bases between the two ends. The DNA for the CDR3 is TGTGCCAGTTATCAGGTTTCCTATGGCTACACCTTC. It encodes CASYQVSYGYTF.

The rearrangement uses TRBV13 and TRBJ1-2, with TRBD1 matching over 9 bases. The trim removed 5 bases at V and 4 bases at J, leaving 2 bases unmatched. Germline lookup yields CDR1 PRHDT and CDR2 FYEKMQ (reference sequence). The CDR3 loop spans 13 amino acids. CDR3 amino acids: CASSLDRGYGYTF. CDR3 DNA sequence: TGTGCCAGCAGCCTGGACAGGGGCTATGGCTACACCTTC.

The chain carries TRBV28 and TRBJ2-6; TRBD1 matches at 9 bases. The CDR3 length is 19 residues. Losses at the gene ends were 6 bases for V and 1 base for J; bases not matched to a gene: 13. The V gene's germline CDR1 is MDHEN and CDR2 SYDVKM. CDR3 loop: CASSPNPGQGPSGANVLTF. The DNA for the CDR3 is TGTGCCAGCAGCCCCAACCCGGGACAGGGTCCTTCTGGGGCCAACGTCCTGACTTTC.

The rearrangement uses TRBV7-2 and TRBJ2-1, with D unclear. CDR1 is SGHTA and CDR2 is FQGNSA in the germline V gene. V was pared by 5 bases and J by 3 bases, with 17 bases between. The CDR3 spans 16 residues. CDR3 sequence reads: CASSPIIQLIYNEQFF. The DNA of the CDR3 is TGTGCCAGCAGCCCCATTATTCAGTTAATCTACAATGAGCAGTTCTTC. Supplemented by reference TRBV7-2 and TRBJ2-1, the full variable domain reads GAGVSQSPSNKVTEKGKDVELRCDPISGHTALYWYRQSLGQGLEFLIYFQGNSAPDKSGLPSDRFSAERTGGSVSTLTIQRTQQEDSAVYLCASSPIIQLIYNEQFFGPGTRLTVL.

The V gene is TRBV19, the J gene TRBJ1-2; 7 positions match TRBD1. The CDR3 loop spans 16 amino acids. The junction had 12 bases not matched to a gene; V was cut back by 7 bases and J by 1 base. CDR1 LNHDA and CDR2 SQIVND come from the germline V gene (reference sequence). The CDR3 nucleotides read TGTGCCAGTAACAGCCGGGACAGAGCATTTAACTATGGCTACACCTTC. Residues: CASNSRDRAFNYGYTF.

In this sample, this clone turned up a few times. The chain joins TRBV6-6 to TRBJ1-1; a weak D match, TRBD1 (6 bases). V was clipped by 5 bases and J by 1 base, with 11 bases between them. Looked up from germline, CDR1 is MNHNY and CDR2 is SVGAGI (reference sequence). The CDR3 runs 14 residues. The CDR3, as DNA: TGTGCCAGCAGTCTCCAGGGGCCGAACACTGAAGCTTTCTTT. Translation: CASSLQGPNTEAFF.

The genes are TRBV11-3 and TRBJ2-7; TRBD1 aligns across 10 bases. Trimming cost V 3 bases and J 1 base; bases outside gene matches: 6. There are 16 residues in the CDR3. From germline, CDR1 is SGHNT and CDR2 YENEEA. The CDR3 sequence is CASSFEGTGVSYEQYF. The CDR3 coding sequence is TGTGCCAGCAGCTTTGAAGGGACAGGGGTTTCCTACGAGCAGTACTTC.

The chain is built from TRBV30 and TRBJ1-6, with 9 positions matching TRBD1. Per germline, CDR1 GTSNPN and CDR2 SVGIG (reference sequence). The CDR3 runs to 14 residues. V shed 3 bases and J 10 bases; nucleotides not matched to a gene: 7. Here the CDR3 reads CAWRNRGRGSPLHF. The DNA for the CDR3 is TGTGCCTGGAGAAACAGGGGGCGAGGCTCACCCCTCCACTTT.

The chain carries TRBV2 and TRBJ2-3; no firm D call. V was pared by 4 bases and J by 1 base, with 12 bases between. The CDR3 runs to 15 residues. Germline V gene lookup returns CDR1 SNHLY and CDR2 FYNNEI. The DNA of the CDR3 is TGTGCCAGCAGTGCGACTCCCTTCGGCACAGATACGCAGTATTTT. Translation: CASSATPFGTDTQYF.

The chain employs TRBV6-6 and TRBJ1-1, with D possibly being TRBD1 (5 bases). The ends were cut back, 0 bases at V and 6 bases at J, with 11 bases in the middle. Germline CDR1 MNHNY, CDR2 SVGAGI (reference sequence). The CDR3 is made up of 14 amino acids. The DNA for the CDR3 is TGTGCCAGCAGTTACTCGACCGGGGGAGCTGAAGCTTTCTTT. This encodes CASSYSTGGAEAFF.

V usage is TRBV7-8 and J usage is TRBJ1-6; D gene uncertain. Germline values: CDR1 SGHVS, CDR2 FQNEAQ. V was clipped by 4 bases and J by 5 bases, with 9 bases between them. The CDR3 sequence is 14 residues long. CDR3 sequence (DNA): TGTGCCAGCAGCTACCAGACTAATAATTCACCCCTCCACTTT. It yields the protein CASSYQTNNSPLHF.

There are a few counts of this clone. The genes are TRBV30 and TRBJ2-2; D unclear. With 0 bases removed from V and 6 bases from J, the gap between germline ends came to 11 bases. The CDR3 is made up of 14 amino acids. Germline V gene lookup returns CDR1 GTSNPN and CDR2 SVGIG (reference sequence). CDR3 loop: CAWSVSAVPGELFF. The CDR3 DNA follows: TGTGCCTGGAGTGTAAGCGCGGTACCCGGGGAGCTGTTTTTT. The whole variable domain, remainder taken from reference TRBV30 and TRBJ2-2, is SQTIHQWPATLVQPVGSPLSLECTVEGTSNPNLYWYRQAAGRGLQLLFYSVGIGQISSEVPQNLSASRPQDRQFILSSKKLLLSDSGFYLCAWSVSAVPGELFFGEGSRLTVL.